These 18 T cell receptor beta chains were sequenced from one sample in a study of T cell changes during pregnancy in multiple sclerosis (dated by TCRdb to the late 2010s). Libraries were made using the immunoSEQ multiplex PCR assay. TCRdb retrieved this table from immuneACCESS and kept in-frame rearrangements only. Not all clones are present; in checked studies, unresolved V genes account for under half, and no reason is known for the remainder. In this sample the table shows roughly 30,000 clones, about nine tenths of which occur a single time. The top ten clonotypes cover about 0.58% of the sample. The source was CD4+ T cells from peripheral blood mononuclear cells, collected in the first trimester of pregnancy. The receptors were gathered from a female donor in good health, enrolled as a control in a pregnancy study.

The V call is TRBV11-2, the J call TRBJ1-2, with 9 nucleotides matching TRBD1. This CDR3 is built from 11 residues. Trimming cost V 4 bases and J 13 bases; bases outside gene matches: 4. CDR1 and CDR2 from the germline V gene are SGHAT and FQNNGV. Here the CDR3 reads CASSSYRGLTF. The CDR3 DNA sequence: TGTGCCAGCAGCTCGTACAGGGGGCTCACCTTC.

This CDR3 reads CASSLGYWGRTSYNEQFF. The CDR3, as DNA: TGTGCCAGCAGCTTAGGGTACTGGGGGCGCACTTCATACAATGAGCAGTTCTTC. The chain joins TRBV11-2 to TRBJ2-1; D perhaps matches TRBD1 (6 bases). The ends were cut back, 1 base at V and 4 bases at J, with 20 bases in the middle. CDR1 is SGHAT and CDR2 is FQNNGV in the germline V gene. This CDR3 comprises 18 residues.

The chain joins TRBV6-5 to TRBJ2-3, with D maybe TRBD1 (5 bases). Looked up from germline, CDR1 is MNHEY and CDR2 is SVGAGI. The ends were cut back, 2 bases at V and 2 bases at J, with 11 bases in the middle. The CDR3 extends over 15 amino acids. DNA for the CDR3: TGTGCCAGCAGTTACGGAAGGGGCGACACAGATACGCAGTATTTT. Protein sequence: CASSYGRGDTDTQYF.

This chain connects TRBV19 to TRBJ2-6, with D possibly being TRBD1 (5 bases). The CDR3 has 19 residues. CDR1 is LNHDA and CDR2 is SQIVND in the germline V gene (reference sequence). The germline V and J ends were trimmed by 1 base and 0 bases, with 16 bases remaining between them. The DNA for the CDR3 is TGTGCCAGTAGTATAGTGGCGGCAGGGCTGATCTCTGGGGCCAACGTCCTGACTTTC. Translating it yields CASSIVAAGLISGANVLTF.

The chain combines TRBV5-1 with TRBJ2-7; 9 nucleotides line up with TRBD1. Trimming took 3 bases from V and 3 from J; bases not matched to a gene: 10. The CDR3 covers 16 residues. Germline V CDR1 and CDR2: SGHRS, YFSETQ. CDR3 in amino acids: CASSSRTGAVGYEQYF. For the CDR3, the DNA is TGCGCCAGCAGCTCGCGGACAGGGGCCGTGGGCTACGAGCAGTACTTC.

The rearrangement joins TRBV2 to TRBJ2-7; tentatively, D is TRBD1 (6 bases). V lost 7 bases and J lost 2, with 9 bases in between. CDR1 and CDR2 from the germline V gene are SNHLY and FYNNEI. This CDR3 is 12 amino acids long. CDR3 protein: CASTRDTYEQYF. CDR3 DNA: TGTGCCAGCACCCGGGACACCTACGAGCAGTACTTC. The whole variable domain, remainder taken from reference TRBV2 and TRBJ2-7, is EPEVTQTPSHQVTQMGQEVILRCVPISNHLYFYWYRQILGQKVEFLVSFYNNEISEKSEIFDDQFSVERPDGSNFTLKIRSTKLEDSAMYFCASTRDTYEQYFGPGTRLTVT.

V and J are TRBV5-6 and TRBJ1-4; 9 bases line up with TRBD1. The V and J ends lost 5 bases and 8 bases, in that order; junction bases with no gene match: 10. The CDR3 loop spans 15 amino acids. CDR1 and CDR2 (germline): SGHDT, YYEEEE. This CDR3 is CASRRNRGQGEKLFF. DNA of the CDR3: TGTGCCAGCAGACGTAACAGGGGGCAGGGAGAAAAACTGTTTTTT. Full variable domain (rest looked up from reference TRBV5-6 and TRBJ1-4): DAGVTQSPTHLIKTRGQQVTLRCSPKSGHDTVSWYQQALGQGPQFIFQYYEEEERQRGNFPDRFSGHQFPNYSSELNVNALLLGDSALYLCASRRNRGQGEKLFFGSGTQLSVL.

V is TRBV14 and J is TRBJ1-2, with D possibly matching TRBD1 (6 bases). The V end was cut by 1 base, the J end by 6 bases, with 12 bases between. This CDR3 has 14 residues. CDR1 and CDR2 (germline): SGHDN, FVKESK. CDR3 loop: CASSQATGYDGYTF. CDR3 coding DNA: TGTGCCAGCAGCCAAGCTACAGGGTACGATGGCTACACCTTC.

On this clone itself: The final CDR3 position lacks the conserved phenylalanine or tryptophan, pointing to a likely read error. The DNA is omitted, as the CDR3 cannot be located on it reliably, and the CDR3 follows TCRdb's listing. The chain carries TRBV6-1 and TRBJ2-3; TRBD1, as called in the table, went unchecked against the DNA. Germline V CDR1 and CDR2: MNHNS, SASEGT. Ends included, the CDR3 has 16 residues. This CDR3 reads CASSESREPPRDRGKI.

The sample holds a few counts of this clone. The V and J genes are TRBV9 and TRBJ2-3; the match to TRBD2 covers 10 bases. V was pared by 0 bases and J by 1 base, with 5 bases of the junction left unmatched. CDR1 is SGDLS and CDR2 is YYNGEE in the germline V gene. The CDR3 runs 17 residues. CDR3 coding DNA: TGTGCCAGCAGCGTAGCTCCAGCGGGGGGGGGCACAGATACGCAGTATTTT. This translates into CASSVAPAGGGTDTQYF.

CDR3 nucleotide sequence: TGCGCCAGCAGCCAAGATATACCCCGCCGACTAGCGGGAGTCGGCACGCAGTATTTT. Amino acids: CASSQDIPRRLAGVGTQYF. This sequence joins TRBV4-1 and TRBJ2-3, with TRBD2 identical over 12 bases. Germline trimming cut 0 bases from V and 9 bases from J; bases unmatched to any gene: 16. Germline CDR1 MGHRA, CDR2 YSYEKL. The length of the CDR3 is 19 residues.

This sequence joins TRBV15 and TRBJ1-4, with 11 positions matching TRBD1. CDR1 LNHNV and CDR2 YYDKDF come from the germline V gene (reference sequence). The CDR3 is made up of 13 amino acids. V was clipped by 3 bases and J by 12 bases; unmatched bases: 3. The CDR3 loop is CATSRDRGRELFF. The CDR3 nucleotides read TGTGCCACCAGCAGGGACAGGGGGCGAGAACTGTTTTTT. Supplemented by reference TRBV15 and TRBJ1-4, the full variable domain reads DAMVIQNPRYQVTQFGKPVTLSCSQTLNHNVMYWYQQKSSQAPKLLFHYYDKDFNNEADTPDNFQSRRPNTSFCFLDIRSPGLGDTAMYLCATSRDRGRELFFGSGTQLSVL.

The V gene is TRBV5-1, the J gene TRBJ2-3, with 10 bases aligning to TRBD2. The CDR3 runs to 16 residues. Germline V lookup: CDR1 SGHRS, CDR2 YFSETQ. V dropped 5 bases and J dropped 2; count of bases not matched to a gene: 8. CDR3 bases: TGCGCCAGCAGGGGGGAGACTAGCGGGCCCACAGATACGCAGTATTTT. Its translation: CASRGETSGPTDTQYF. Full variable domain (remainder filled in from reference TRBV5-1 and TRBJ2-3): KAGVTQTPRYLIKTRGQQVTLSCSPISGHRSVSWYQQTPGQGLQFLFEYFSETQRNKGNFPGRFSGRQFSNSRSEMNVSTLELGDSALYLCASRGETSGPTDTQYFGPGTRLTVL.

The V gene is TRBV25-1, the J gene TRBJ1-4, with a weak D call TRBD1 (5 bases). V lost 5 bases to trimming and J lost 6 bases, with 13 bases between them. The CDR3 is 14 residues long. The germline V gene encodes CDR1 MGHDK and CDR2 SYGVNS. The CDR3 is CASSRHLGDEKLFF. CDR3 nucleotide sequence: TGTGCCAGCAGTAGGCATTTAGGGGATGAAAAACTGTTTTTT.

This CDR3 is CASSERGRDSNQPQHF. In DNA form, the CDR3 reads TGTGCCAGCAGTGAAAGGGGGAGGGATAGCAATCAGCCCCAGCATTTT. The V gene is TRBV2, the J gene TRBJ1-5; tentatively, D is TRBD1 (6 bases). The CDR3 spans 16 residues. V lost 2 bases to trimming and J lost 0 bases, with 11 bases between them. Germline-derived CDR1 and CDR2 are SNHLY and FYNNEI.

This chain joins TRBV27 and TRBJ1-5; no firm D call. Germline V CDR1 and CDR2: MNHEY, SMNVEV (reference sequence). Trimming left V 5 bases short and J 4 bases short, with 12 bases between. This CDR3 is 14 amino acids long. This chain's CDR3 is CASSVWAGNQPQHF. CDR3 in DNA: TGTGCCAGCAGTGTCTGGGCAGGAAATCAGCCCCAGCATTTT.

CDR3 bases: TGTGCCAGTAGCGGACAGGCCAACTCTGGGGCCAACGTCCTGACTTTC. This gives the protein CASSGQANSGANVLTF. This chain links TRBV19 with TRBJ2-6; 7 bases are a match to TRBD1. The CDR3 extends over 16 amino acids. V dropped 6 bases and J dropped 0; count of bases not matched to a gene: 5. Germline values: CDR1 LNHDA, CDR2 SQIVND (reference sequence).

The chain employs TRBV27 and TRBJ1-3; TRBD1 agrees at 8 bases. CDR1 is MNHEY, CDR2 SMNVEV, per germline (reference sequence). The CDR3 is 15 amino acids. Trimming cost V 3 bases and J 4 bases; bases outside gene matches: 5. CDR3 nucleotide sequence: TGTGCCAGCAGTTTTTCGGACAGGGTGGGAAACACCATATATTTT. Protein: CASSFSDRVGNTIYF.